The 18 T cell receptor beta chains below all came from one sample that was sequenced in a study of OX40 agonist ivuxolimab in advanced cancers. Libraries were prepared by immunoSEQ multiplex PCR; TCRdb keeps only in-frame clonotypes and omits some of them. The sample has over 30,000 clones, 70% to 85% seen once. The material was CD4+ or CD8+ T cells sorted from blood, obtained in a trial of the OX40 agonist ivuxolimab. Receptor source: an adult with an advanced solid tumor such as melanoma, head and neck, liver or kidney cancer.

The CDR3 coding sequence is TGCGCCAGTAGACTAGCGGGGGTCCCAGGCTCCTACGAGCAGTACTTC. Translated, it gives CASRLAGVPGSYEQYF. The V call is TRBV5-1, the J call TRBJ2-7; 12 bases are a match to TRBD2. Germline CDR1 reads SGHRS; CDR2 reads YFSETQ. The V segment lost 8 bases and the J segment 0 bases; nucleotides outside the gene matches: 9. This CDR3 comprises 16 residues.

V is TRBV10-2 and J is TRBJ1-5, with 8 bases aligning to TRBD1. Germline-derived CDR1 and CDR2 are WSHSY and SAAADI. The CDR3 consists of 13 residues. After removal of 10 bases from V and 6 bases from J, the junction contained 8 bases not matched to a gene. The CDR3 reads CATTGGESQPQHF. DNA of the CDR3: TGCGCCACCACAGGGGGGGAAAGTCAGCCCCAGCATTTT.

The CDR3 DNA reads as TGTGCCAGCAGTCCAGGGGGATGGTCAGATACGCAGTATTTT. Translated, it gives CASSPGGWSDTQYF. The chain links TRBV6-5 to TRBJ2-3; 7 bases align to TRBD1. V shed 5 bases, J shed 4 bases, and the junction held 6 bases outside the gene matches. Germline CDR1 is MNHEY and CDR2 is SVGAGI. The CDR3 sequence is 14 residues long.

The chain uses TRBV7-2 and TRBJ2-1; no definite D call. This CDR3 spans 14 amino acids. Trimming stripped 5 bases from V and 1 base from J, with 9 bases between. The germline V gene has CDR1 SGHTA and CDR2 FQGNSA. In DNA form, the CDR3 reads TGTGCCAGCAGCCGGATCAATTCCTACAATGAGCAGTTCTTC. Translated: CASSRINSYNEQFF. The full variable domain, completed using reference TRBV7-2 and TRBJ2-1, is GAGVSQSPSNKVTEKGKDVELRCDPISGHTALYWYRQSLGQGLEFLIYFQGNSAPDKSGLPSDRFSAERTGGSVSTLTIQRTQQEDSAVYLCASSRINSYNEQFFGPGTRLTVL.

This clone came up a few times. The rearrangement joins TRBV5-1 to TRBJ2-7; D ambiguous. This CDR3 has 14 amino acids. Trimming removed 6 bases from V and 4 bases from J, with 17 bases in between. The germline V gene encodes CDR1 SGHRS and CDR2 YFSETQ. The chain's CDR3 is CASNQEPGEYEQYF. The CDR3 bases are TGCGCCAGCAACCAAGAACCAGGAGAATACGAGCAGTACTTC.

This clone was recorded a few times. The chain employs TRBV6-6 and TRBJ2-6, with D perhaps matching TRBD1 (5 bases). The CDR3 loop spans 15 amino acids. Per the germline V gene, CDR1 is MNHNY and CDR2 is SVGAGI (reference sequence). The ends were cut back, 7 bases at V and 0 bases at J, with 10 bases in the middle. CDR3 loop: CASNIDSSGANVLTF. CDR3 DNA sequence: TGTGCCAGCAACATAGACAGCTCTGGGGCCAACGTCCTGACTTTC.

V gene TRBV5-1 combines with J gene TRBJ2-2; D assignment may be TRBD1 or TRBD2 (6 bases each). Trimming left V 1 base short and J 3 bases short, with 13 bases between. CDR3 length equals 16 residues. The germline V gene encodes CDR1 SGHRS and CDR2 YFSETQ. This chain's CDR3 is CASSLYTGADTGELFF. CDR3 in DNA: TGCGCCAGCAGCTTGTACACGGGGGCCGACACCGGGGAGCTGTTTTTT.

J is TRBJ2-5 and V is TRBV29-1, with a possible D match to TRBD2 (5 bases). This CDR3 has 11 amino acids. The germline V gene has CDR1 SQVTM and CDR2 ANQGSEA. Deletions cut 7 bases from V and 4 bases from J, with 10 bases between. In DNA form, the CDR3 reads TGCAGCGGTAGGACTGGAGAGACCCAGTACTTC. Its translation: CSGRTGETQYF.

The chain uses TRBV6-1 and TRBJ1-5; a weak D match, TRBD1 (6 bases). V lost 4 bases and J lost 1, with 11 bases in between. This CDR3 has 15 residues. Germline V gives CDR1 MNHNS, CDR2 SASEGT. The CDR3 DNA is TGTGCCAGCAGTGCCGGACAGACCAGCAATCAGCCCCAGCATTTT. Translated: CASSAGQTSNQPQHF.

The genes are TRBV11-2 and TRBJ2-7, with a possible D match to TRBD2 (6 bases). CDR1 is SGHAT and CDR2 is FQNNGV in the germline V gene. V was shortened by 1 base and J by 5 bases, with 12 bases between the two germline ends. The CDR3 is 14 residues long. CDR3 region: CASSLGGGSNEQYF. CDR3 DNA: TGTGCCAGCAGCTTAGGTGGAGGGAGTAACGAGCAGTACTTC.

V and J are TRBV5-5 and TRBJ2-1; weak D call: TRBD2 (6 bases). V was cut by 2 bases and J by 2 bases, with 11 bases left in between. This CDR3 is 15 amino acids long. From germline, CDR1 is SGHKS and CDR2 YYEKEE (reference sequence). CDR3 sequence (DNA): TGTGCCAGCAGCTTCTTGGGGGGAACCTACAATGAGCAGTTCTTC. Translating gives CASSFLGGTYNEQFF.

This clone was recorded only once. This rearrangement joins TRBV9 to TRBJ2-3; 12 nucleotides agree with TRBD2. Germline V gives CDR1 SGDLS, CDR2 YYNGEE. V lost 5 bases, J lost 0 bases, and 1 base stayed unmatched. The CDR3 has 15 amino acids. The CDR3 is CASSGLAGSTDTQYF. CDR3 DNA sequence: TGTGCCAGCAGTGGACTAGCGGGGAGCACAGATACGCAGTATTTT.

The genes are TRBV5-1 and TRBJ2-7, with 14 bases identical to TRBD2. CDR3 length equals 16 residues. Germline V lookup: CDR1 SGHRS, CDR2 YFSETQ. V dropped 4 bases and J dropped 5; count of bases not matched to a gene: 8. Here the CDR3 reads CASSVNPTSGGDEQYF. In DNA, the CDR3 is TGCGCCAGCAGCGTAAATCCGACTAGCGGGGGGGACGAGCAGTACTTC.

In nucleotides, the CDR3 is TGTGCCAGCAGTACAGGGGGATCGCAGCCCCAGCATTTT. This encodes CASSTGGSQPQHF. The chain uses TRBV27 and TRBJ1-5; 8 nucleotides match TRBD1. The junction had 4 bases not matched to a gene; V was cut back by 5 bases and J by 7 bases. Germline assignment: CDR1 MNHEY and CDR2 SMNVEV (reference sequence). This CDR3 region has 13 residues.

V gene TRBV5-1 combines with J gene TRBJ2-1; a possible D gene is TRBD2 (5 bases). Trimming took 3 bases from V and 5 from J, leaving 6 bases between them. CDR1 is SGHRS, CDR2 YFSETQ, per germline. This CDR3 has 12 residues. CDR3 in amino acids: CASSYGNNEQFF. CDR3 nucleotides: TGCGCCAGCAGCTACGGGAACAATGAGCAGTTCTTC.

The V call is TRBV30, the J call TRBJ2-5, with D perhaps matching TRBD1 (5 bases). Trimming left V 1 base short and J 5 bases short, with 11 bases between. CDR1 GTSNPN and CDR2 SVGIG come from the germline V gene (reference sequence). This CDR3 comprises 13 residues. The chain's CDR3 is CAWSGTSGETQYF. Written as DNA, the CDR3 is TGTGCCTGGAGTGGGACCTCAGGGGAGACCCAGTACTTC. Drawing the rest from reference TRBV30 and TRBJ2-5, the complete variable domain is SQTIHQWPATLVQPVGSPLSLECTVEGTSNPNLYWYRQAAGRGLQLLFYSVGIGQISSEVPQNLSASRPQDRQFILSSKKLLLSDSGFYLCAWSGTSGETQYFGPGTRLLVL.

Regarding this clone: This specimen includes other DNA sequences encoding the same CDR3. This sequence joins TRBV6-1 and TRBJ1-5, with D possibly TRBD1 on 6 matching bases. V was cut by 9 bases and J by 1 base, with 13 bases left in between. The length of the CDR3 is 14 residues. The germline gives CDR1 MNHNS, CDR2 SASEGT. The CDR3 coding sequence is TGTGCCAGTACAGGACAGATCAGCAATCAGCCCCAGCATTTT. Amino acids: CASTGQISNQPQHF.

The chain uses TRBV15 and TRBJ1-6; no reliable D call. The germline V gene encodes CDR1 LNHNV and CDR2 YYDKDF (reference sequence). V gave up 9 bases and J gave up 14 bases, with 20 bases separating them. CDR3 length: 13 residues. CDR3 nucleotide sequence: TGTGCCACTCGTTTCACGAGGGAGACCACCCTCCACTTT. It specifies CATRFTRETTLHF.